The clone carrying this T cell receptor beta chain appeared once. This sample was taken from a study of blood T cell repertoires in COVID-19. Study at large: Researchers got acute and convalescent COVID-19 samples from the United States, Italy and Spain. Sample material is recorded as cDNA or gDNA derived from T cells, B-cell-depleted T cells, or PBMCs.

Here immunoSEQ multiplex PCR was the method, and the copy in TCRdb shows in-frame clones only, minus some. The data hold about 440,000 clones, with about 92% observed a single time. Germline V gene data show CDR1 as SGDLS and CDR2 as YYNGEE. Trimming removed 0 bases at V and 2 bases at J, with 8 bases between. The CDR3 totals 14 residues. The chain carries TRBV9 and TRBJ1-1; possible D gene TRBD1, 5 bases. This clonotype was sampled from a man in his late teens or twenties who had recovered from COVID-19. Input material: PBMCs or T cells enriched from blood (not recorded which). CDR3 nucleotide sequence: TGTGCCAGCAGCGTAGCAGGGTTTAACACTGAAGCTTTCTTT. It yields the protein CASSVAGFNTEAFF.